The rows below give T cell receptor beta chains drawn from one sample of a study of T cell repertoires in cytomegalovirus infection. A single record per CDR3 protein comes from TCRdb applying MiXCR to the reads. This table has some 77,000 distinct CDR3 sequences, 3.5% to 4.5% appearing once. Material: PBMCs. The receptors were sampled from a human donor in good health (CMV status not recorded). Some clones in this sample may be carry-over from other donors' samples. The CDR3 runs from the conserved cysteine through the conserved F or W. The order of the fields is CDR3 length, clone size, J gene, V gene, D gene, CDR3 protein, CDR3 DNA. A D gene is named only where the DNA matches it firmly. Expanded clones are given a class, and other clones once, few, many or no size at all.

15,many,TRBJ1-5,TRBV7-2,NA,CASSSGGDSNQPQHF,TGTGCCAGCAGCTCCGGGGGGGATAGCAATCAGCCCCAGCATTTT
16,many,TRBJ2-1,TRBV7-9,NA,CASSSDLAPSYNEQFF,TGTGCCAGCAGCTCAGACCTAGCTCCCTCCTACAATGAGCAGTTCTTC
18,many,TRBJ2-1,TRBV2,TRBD2,CASSDYPPSGGAYNEQFF,TGTGCCAGCAGTGATTATCCCCCCAGCGGGGGGGCCTACAATGAGCAGTTCTTC
13,many,TRBJ1-1,TRBV29-1,NA,CSVVGRQNTEAFF,TGCAGCGTTGTTGGACGGCAGAACACTGAAGCTTTCTTT
15,many,TRBJ2-7,TRBV4-2,NA,CASSQDEGGAYEQYF,TGTGCCAGCAGCCAAGATGAGGGGGGGGCCTACGAGCAGTACTTC
14,many,TRBJ1-1,TRBV6-6,NA,CASSYLGGTEVAFF,TGTGCCAGCAGTTACTTGGGGGGAACTGAAGTAGCTTTCTTT
14,many,TRBJ2-7,TRBV7-2,NA,CASSLSTFGNEQYF,TGTGCCAGCAGCTTAAGTACGTTCGGGAACGAGCAGTACTTC
16,once,TRBJ2-2,TRBV7-8,TRBD2,CASSLVTSGLTGELFF,TGTGCCAGCAGCTTAGTTACTAGCGGCCTCACCGGGGAGCTGTTTTTT
16,many,TRBJ1-6,TRBV7-2,NA,CASSLMRSSYNSPLHF,TGTGCCAGCAGCTTAATGAGGAGCTCCTATAATTCACCCCTCCACTTT
13,many,TRBJ2-2,TRBV2,NA,CASSVRDTGELFF,TGTGCCAGCAGTGTGCGGGACACCGGGGAGCTGTTTTTT
15,NA,TRBJ1-5,TRBV19,NA,CASRFLGEGNQPQHF,TGTGCCAGTAGGTTCTTAGGAGAGGGCAATCAGCCCCAGCATTTT
15,many,TRBJ1-3,TRBV28,NA,CASSFEDRSGNTIYF,TGTGCCAGCAGTTTTGAGGACAGATCTGGAAACACCATATATTTT
17,many,TRBJ2-3,TRBV19,TRBD1,CATENRDRGLGTDTQYF,TGTGCCACCGAGAACCGGGACAGGGGGCTAGGCACAGATACGCAGTATTTT
18,many,TRBJ1-1,TRBV7-2,NA,CASSRPLRGGGVNTEAFF,TGTGCCAGCAGCCGACCCCTTCGAGGAGGGGGAGTGAACACTGAAGCTTTCTTT
16,many,TRBJ2-5,TRBV6-5,TRBD2,CASSYSRTSGRGDQYF,TGTGCCAGCAGTTACTCGAGGACTAGCGGCCGGGGCGACCAGTACTTC
13,many,TRBJ2-7,TRBV28,NA,CASSLGFRDEQYF,TGTGCCAGCAGTTTGGGTTTCAGGGACGAGCAGTACTTC
14,many,TRBJ1-1,TRBV7-3,NA,CASSPAARPEPAFF,TGTGCCAGCAGCCCAGCGGCCCGGCCGGAACCAGCTTTCTTT
15,many,TRBJ2-3,TRBV20-1,NA,CSASTGVTSTDTQYF,TGCAGTGCTAGTACCGGGGTCACTAGCACAGATACGCAGTATTTT
15,many,TRBJ1-3,TRBV27,TRBD1,CASSFTGGESNTIYF,TGTGCCAGCAGCTTTACAGGGGGCGAGTCAAACACCATATATTTT
11,many,TRBJ2-5,TRBV20-1,NA,CSARTRETQYF,TGCAGTGCTAGGACCCGAGAGACCCAGTACTTC
14,NA,TRBJ1-2,TRBV7-2,NA,CASSTGPRVYGYNF,TGTGCCAGCAGCACGGGACCTAGGGTCTATGGCTACAACTTC
10,many,TRBJ1-1,TRBV2,NA,CASLDTEAFF,TGTGCCAGCCTGGACACTGAAGCTTTCTTT
15,many,TRBJ1-1,TRBV28,NA,CASSLAGGENTEAFF,TGTGCCAGCAGTTTAGCGGGGGGCGAGAACACTGAAGCTTTCTTT
12,many,TRBJ1-2,TRBV4-1,NA,CASSQDHGGYTF,TGCGCCAGCAGCCAAGATCACGGGGGCTACACCTTC
14,many,TRBJ2-7,TRBV27,NA,CASSFSRGPYEQYF,TGTGCCAGCAGTTTCTCCAGGGGCCCCTACGAGCAGTACTTC
16,many,TRBJ1-1,TRBV4-3,NA,CASSLFRNVMNTEAFF,TGCGCCAGCAGCCTTTTCAGGAATGTAATGAACACTGAAGCTTTCTTT
13,many,TRBJ2-7,TRBV4-3,NA,CASSQGKGYEQYF,TGCGCCAGCAGCCAAGGCAAGGGGTACGAGCAGTACTTC
13,many,TRBJ1-1,TRBV11-3,NA,CASSLGGDTEAFF,TGTGCCAGCAGCTTAGGGGGAGATACTGAAGCTTTCTTT
16,many,TRBJ2-7,TRBV4-3,NA,CASSQDSEGRGYEQYF,TGCGCCAGCAGCCAAGATTCAGAGGGGAGAGGCTACGAGCAGTACTTC
14,many,TRBJ1-4,TRBV7-2,NA,CASSPDRGDEKLFF,TGTGCCAGCAGCCCTGATCGGGGGGATGAAAAACTGTTTTTT
13,many,TRBJ1-1,TRBV2,NA,CASNPGVFTEAFF,TGTGCCAGCAATCCAGGGGTCTTCACTGAAGCTTTCTTT
12,many,TRBJ1-5,TRBV15,NA,CATSTVNQPQHF,TGTGCCACCAGCACTGTCAATCAGCCCCAGCATTTT
19,many,TRBJ1-2,TRBV18,NA,CASSPQLVVNRVSGYGYTF,TGTGCCAGCTCACCTCAACTCGTGGTCAACAGGGTGTCGGGCTATGGCTACACCTTC
13,many,TRBJ1-2,TRBV18,NA,CASSPKSGYGYTF,TGTGCCAGCTCACCTAAGAGTGGCTATGGCTACACCTTC
12,many,TRBJ2-7,TRBV7-2,NA,CASSLDFYEQYF,TGTGCCAGCAGCCTGGACTTCTACGAGCAGTACTTC
17,many,TRBJ2-6,TRBV14,NA,CASSQELGLGGANVLTF,TGTGCCAGCAGCCAAGAGCTTGGTCTTGGTGGGGCCAACGTCCTGACTTTC
16,many,TRBJ2-1,TRBV6-2/TRBV6-3,TRBD2,CASSLMTSGGAREQFF,TGTGCCAGCAGCCTGATGACTAGCGGGGGGGCACGGGAGCAGTTCTTC
15,many,TRBJ1-1,TRBV4-1,NA,CASSQDPGTRREAFF,TGCGCCAGCAGCCAAGATCCCGGGACAAGAAGAGAAGCTTTCTTT
15,many,TRBJ2-3,TRBV7-2,NA,CASSLGWTYTDTQYF,TGTGCCAGCAGCTTAGGGTGGACGTACACAGATACGCAGTATTTT
20,many,TRBJ1-3,TRBV4-2,TRBD1,CASSPRRTGDMAHSGNTIYF,TGTGCCAGCAGCCCCCGCAGAACAGGGGACATGGCTCACTCTGGAAACACCATATATTTT
14,many,TRBJ1-5,TRBV7-2,NA,CASSFWGRNQPQHF,TGTGCCAGCAGCTTCTGGGGGCGCAATCAGCCCCAGCATTTT
12,many,TRBJ1-2,TRBV28,NA,CASSLGDYGYTF,TGTGCCAGCAGTTTGGGTGACTATGGCTACACCTTC
14,many,TRBJ1-3,TRBV20-1,NA,CSASRSLAGNTIYF,TGCAGTGCTAGCCGATCCCTCGCTGGAAACACCATATATTTT
18,many,TRBJ1-6,TRBV15,NA,CATSREAAFSSYNSPLHF,TGTGCCACCAGCAGAGAGGCCGCCTTCAGCTCCTATAATTCACCCCTCCACTTT
12,many,TRBJ1-6,TRBV20-1,NA,CSARVVNSPLHF,TGCAGTGCTAGAGTAGTTAATTCACCCCTCCACTTT
16,many,TRBJ2-5,TRBV7-9,TRBD1,CASSDPDRARRETQYF,TGTGCCAGCAGCGACCCGGACAGGGCGCGTCGAGAGACCCAGTACTTC
14,many,TRBJ1-2,TRBV7-2,NA,CASRSLRANYGYTF,TGTGCCAGCAGGTCTCTACGGGCTAACTATGGCTACACCTTC
15,many,TRBJ1-6,TRBV7-2,TRBD1,CASSFRQGTTSPLHF,TGTGCCAGCAGCTTTCGACAGGGGACTACTTCACCCCTCCACTTT